One sample yielded the 30 T cell receptor beta chains listed below, sequenced in a study of T-cell memory formation after mild COVID-19. One entry per CDR3 protein, called by TCRdb with MiXCR from the 5' RACE reads. The sample lists some 130,000 distinct CDR3 sequences; more than 15% were seen once. The sample taken for sequencing was PBMCs or a T cell subset sorted from them (not recorded which). Every receptor here comes from an adult woman who had mild COVID-19 (a few samples of this study predate the infection). Cell type and time point are not known.

This clonotype was seen a handful of times. The chain has TRBV7-8 and TRBJ2-1; D remains ambiguous. CDR3 size: 12 residues. Between the trimmed V and J ends, which lost 0 bases and 5 bases, there was a span of 2 bases. Germline V gene sequence: CDR1 SGHVS, CDR2 FQNEAQ. The CDR3 loop reads CASSLADNEQFF. CDR3 bases: TGTGCCAGCAGCTTAGCGGACAATGAGCAGTTCTTC.

The chain couples TRBV7-3 to TRBJ2-1, with D possibly TRBD2 on 5 matching bases. Germline V gives CDR1 SGHTA, CDR2 FQGTGA. V was cut by 1 base and J by 3 bases, with 10 bases left in between. CDR3 length: 15 residues. The CDR3 nucleotides read TGTGCCAGCAGCTTAAGGGCTAGCAGCTACAATGAGCAGTTCTTC. Protein product: CASSLRASSYNEQFF.

This clonotype has just a few counts. This chain links TRBV7-2 with TRBJ2-7; the match to TRBD1 covers 9 bases. The CDR3 covers 14 residues. Trimming removed 1 base from V and 9 bases from J; junction bases left unmatched: 7. Germline V gene sequence: CDR1 SGHTA, CDR2 FQGNSA. CDR3 sequence reads: CASSLDRDRVGQYF. The CDR3 DNA reads TGTGCCAGCAGCTTAGACCGGGACAGGGTAGGGCAGTACTTC.

This clonotype was found a few times. The chain has TRBV29-1 and TRBJ1-1; unclear D gene. Trimming removed 6 bases at V and 4 bases at J, with 12 bases between. CDR1 is SQVTM, CDR2 ANQGSEA, per germline. The CDR3 loop spans 12 amino acids. Here the CDR3 reads CSVPGPGTEAFF. The CDR3, as DNA: TGCAGCGTCCCAGGCCCGGGCACTGAAGCTTTCTTT.

This clonotype showed up many times. V gene TRBV3-1 combines with J gene TRBJ2-1, with D unclear. Trimming took off 1 base at V and 6 bases at J, with 10 bases between the two ends. The CDR3 spans 14 residues. CDR1 LGHDT and CDR2 YNNKEL come from the germline V gene (reference sequence). CDR3 nucleotide sequence: TGTGCCAGCAGCCAAGGAGCAAGCGCCAATGAGCAGTTCTTC. Its protein is CASSQGASANEQFF.

V usage is TRBV24-1 and J usage is TRBJ2-5; D might be TRBD1 (6 bases). CDR1 is KGHDR and CDR2 is SFDVKD in the germline V gene. V shed 5 bases and J shed 5 bases, with 11 bases lying between them. The CDR3 contains 13 residues. CDR3 nucleotides: TGTGCCACCAGTGGTGGGGGCGCGGAGACCCAGTACTTC. This translates into CATSGGGAETQYF.

Only a few counts were recorded for this clonotype. The V call is TRBV4-1, the J call TRBJ1-2; no definite D call. Trimming took 1 base from V and 0 from J, leaving 18 bases between them. From germline, CDR1 is MGHRA and CDR2 YSYEKL. The length of the CDR3 is 18 residues. The CDR3 protein is CASSQVVIALSSNYGYTF. CDR3 sequence (DNA): TGCGCCAGCAGCCAAGTCGTTATAGCCCTATCCTCTAACTATGGCTACACCTTC.

This chain links TRBV20-1 with TRBJ1-5; TRBD1 is a possible D gene (6 bases). The germline V gene encodes CDR1 DFQATT and CDR2 SNEGSKA (reference sequence). This CDR3 region has 16 residues. V shed 1 base and J shed 0 bases, with 13 bases lying between them. The CDR3 bases are TGCAGTGCTAGAGGACCCGGGACACTTAGCAATCAGCCCCAGCATTTT. It specifies CSARGPGTLSNQPQHF.

There are a few counts of this clonotype. This chain joins TRBV20-1 and TRBJ2-5, with 10 bases that match TRBD1. J was trimmed by 4 bases and V by 0 bases; bases with no gene match: 8. Germline assignment: CDR1 DFQATT and CDR2 SNEGSKA (reference sequence). The CDR3 length is 16 residues. As DNA, the CDR3 is TGCAGTGCTAGAGATCCCGGGACAGGGGACGCAGAGACCCAGTACTTC. Translating it yields CSARDPGTGDAETQYF.

This clonotype was seen many times. The CDR3 is CSAGTTFSGNTIYF. The CDR3 DNA reads TGCAGTGCCGGGACTACCTTCTCTGGAAACACCATATATTTT. The V and J genes are TRBV20-1 and TRBJ1-3; D is perhaps TRBD1 (5 bases). V gave up 6 bases and J gave up 0 bases, with 12 bases separating them. This CDR3 has 14 residues. Germline-derived CDR1 and CDR2 are DFQATT and SNEGSKA (reference sequence).

This clonotype was counted between two and nine times. This chain uses TRBV19 with TRBJ2-1, with D tentatively TRBD1 or TRBD2 (5 bases each). The V gene lost 6 bases and the J gene lost 9 bases, with 18 bases spanning the gap. The CDR3 runs to 14 residues. CDR1 and CDR2 from the germline V gene are LNHDA and SQIVND (reference sequence). CDR3 in amino acids: CASSPGALDFEQFF. For the CDR3, the DNA is TGTGCCAGTAGCCCTGGGGCATTGGACTTTGAGCAGTTCTTC.

CDR3 loop: CASTGLDGETQYF. DNA of the CDR3: TGTGCCAGCACAGGACTAGACGGAGAGACCCAGTACTTC. The rearrangement joins TRBV7-9 to TRBJ2-5; TRBD2 agrees at 7 bases. The CDR3 is 13 residues long. The V segment lost 7 bases and the J segment 4 bases; nucleotides outside the gene matches: 6. The germline CDR1 and CDR2 sequences are SEHNR and FQNEAQ (reference sequence). Drawing the rest from reference TRBV7-9 and TRBJ2-5, the complete variable domain is DTGVSQNPRHKITKRGQNVTFRCDPISEHNRLYWYRQTLGQGPEFLTYFQNEAQLEKSRLLSDRFSAERPKGSFSTLEIQRTEQGDSAMYLCASTGLDGETQYFGPGTRLLVL.

The rearrangement links TRBV7-2 to TRBJ2-7; 12 bases match TRBD2. V trimming: 6 bases; J trimming: 5 bases; junction bases outside the gene matches: 5. CDR3 length: 14 amino acids. Looked up from germline, CDR1 is SGHTA and CDR2 is FQGNSA. DNA for the CDR3: TGTGCCAGCAGTTGGACTAGCGGGAATGACGAGCAGTACTTC. Amino acids: CASSWTSGNDEQYF.

The genes are TRBV12-3 or TRBV12-4 and TRBJ2-5; D gene ambiguous. The CDR3 runs 11 residues. Trimming pared 7 bases from V and 5 bases from J, leaving 8 bases between. CDR3 loop: CASTHGETQYF. The CDR3 DNA is TGTGCCAGCACCCACGGGGAGACCCAGTACTTC.

The V call is TRBV12-3 or TRBV12-4, the J call TRBJ2-2, with 12 positions matching TRBD2. The CDR3 contains 15 residues. V was pared by 3 bases and J by 5 bases, with 1 base of the junction left unmatched. CDR3: CASSFGLAGTGELFF. The CDR3 DNA sequence: TGTGCCAGCAGTTTCGGACTAGCGGGGACCGGGGAGCTGTTTTTT.

Many counts were recorded for this clonotype. The CDR3 sequence is CASSTDRVIYEQYF. In DNA, the CDR3 is TGTGCCAGCAGTACGGACAGGGTTATCTACGAGCAGTACTTC. This chain joins TRBV6-5 and TRBJ2-7; 8 bases map to TRBD1. Germline V gene sequence: CDR1 MNHEY, CDR2 SVGAGI. The length of the CDR3 is 14 residues. V gave up 5 bases and J gave up 3 bases; unmatched junction bases: 6.

This clonotype turned up a few times. The chain uses TRBV5-1 and TRBJ2-3; tentatively, D is TRBD2 (7 bases). CDR3 length: 16 residues. Germline V gene data show CDR1 as SGHRS and CDR2 as YFSETQ. The ends were cut back, 2 bases at V and 3 bases at J, with 16 bases in the middle. The CDR3 protein is CASSFGGGQRTDTQYF. The CDR3 region has the DNA TGCGCCAGCAGCTTCGGCGGGGGACAAAGAACAGATACGCAGTATTTT.

This clonotype was detected a few times. V usage is TRBV7-8 and J usage is TRBJ2-1, with a possible D match to TRBD2 (7 bases). Germline V gene data show CDR1 as SGHVS and CDR2 as FQNEAQ. The CDR3 consists of 16 residues. Trimming shortened V by 5 bases and J by 3 bases, and 17 bases separated the two germline ends. In DNA form, the CDR3 reads TGTGCCAGCAGCCAGAGGGGGAGGGAGTACTACAATGAGCAGTTCTTC. The encoded protein is CASSQRGREYYNEQFF.

J is TRBJ1-1 and V is TRBV3-1; D gene unclear. CDR3 length equals 13 residues. Germline CDR1 LGHDT, CDR2 YNNKEL (reference sequence). Trimming stripped 5 bases from V and 4 bases from J, with 11 bases between. The CDR3 DNA reads as TGTGCCAGCAGCTTAACACGGATCACTGAAGCTTTCTTT. Translating gives CASSLTRITEAFF.

This rearrangement joins TRBV20-1 to TRBJ2-7; D unresolved. The CDR3 is 14 residues long. Trimming removed 6 bases from V and 2 bases from J, with 17 bases in between. The V gene's germline CDR1 is DFQATT and CDR2 SNEGSKA (reference sequence). The CDR3 protein is CSASHKKNPYEQYF. In DNA, the CDR3 is TGCAGTGCCTCACATAAGAAGAATCCCTACGAGCAGTACTTC.

This clonotype was detected only a few times. The chain links TRBV24-1 to TRBJ1-4; 10 bases match TRBD1. CDR1 is KGHDR, CDR2 SFDVKD, per germline. The junction had 9 bases not matched to a gene; V was cut back by 4 bases and J by 8 bases. This CDR3 spans 16 amino acids. CDR3 DNA sequence: TGTGCCACCAGTGAGTCGACAGGGGGCCTTCGAGAAAAACTGTTTTTT. It translates to CATSESTGGLREKLFF.

This clonotype was observed a few times. This rearrangement joins TRBV4-2 to TRBJ2-3, with D possibly matching TRBD2 (5 bases). CDR3 length: 16 residues. V lost 1 base, J lost 2 bases, and 13 bases lay in between. Per the germline V gene, CDR1 is LGHNA and CDR2 is YNFKEQ. CDR3 in amino acids: CASSQGWSGFTDTQYF. CDR3 nucleotides: TGTGCCAGCAGCCAAGGATGGAGCGGATTCACAGATACGCAGTATTTT.

The chain carries TRBV15 and TRBJ1-5; D is uncertain. Deletions cut 4 bases from V and 7 bases from J, with 11 bases between. The CDR3 is 13 residues long. The germline V gene has CDR1 LNHNV and CDR2 YYDKDF (reference sequence). The CDR3 coding sequence is TGTGCCACCAGCACCGCGGGTTACCAGCCCCAGCATTTT. Its translation is CATSTAGYQPQHF. Variable domain in full (rest from reference TRBV15 and TRBJ1-5): DAMVIQNPRYQVTQFGKPVTLSCSQTLNHNVMYWYQQKSSQAPKLLFHYYDKDFNNEADTPDNFQSRRPNTSFCFLDIRSPGLGDTAMYLCATSTAGYQPQHFGDGTRLSIL.

This clonotype was counted a few times. The chain links TRBV5-6 to TRBJ2-2, with D possibly being TRBD1 (5 bases). Germline values: CDR1 SGHDT, CDR2 YYEEEE. V lost 4 bases and J lost 1, with 11 bases in between. The CDR3 sequence is 15 residues long. This chain's CDR3 is CASSLMGRNTGELFF. The CDR3, as DNA: TGTGCCAGCAGCCTGATGGGGCGGAACACCGGGGAGCTGTTTTTT.

This chain joins TRBV4-3 and TRBJ2-3; 9 bases map to TRBD2. From germline, CDR1 is LGHNA and CDR2 YSLEER. CDR3 size: 15 residues. V shed 0 bases, J shed 5 bases, and the junction held 3 bases outside the gene matches. The CDR3 here is CASSQEAAGGDTQYF. CDR3 bases: TGCGCCAGCAGCCAAGAGGCAGCGGGAGGAGATACGCAGTATTTT.

The V call is TRBV9, the J call TRBJ2-1; perhaps D is TRBD1 or TRBD2 (6 bases each). The V end lost 0 bases, the J end lost 0 bases, and 10 bases lay between the germline ends. The CDR3 covers 16 residues. Germline V gene data show CDR1 as SGDLS and CDR2 as YYNGEE. CDR3 bases: TGTGCCAGCAGCGTAGTGGGGGGCGGCTCCTACAATGAGCAGTTCTTC. Translation gives CASSVVGGGSYNEQFF.

This clonotype was seen a handful of times. This rearrangement joins TRBV24-1 to TRBJ2-1; D perhaps matches TRBD1 (6 bases). V lost 4 bases, J lost 4 bases, and 16 bases lay in between. The CDR3 runs 16 residues. Germline lookup yields CDR1 KGHDR and CDR2 SFDVKD. The CDR3 bases are TGTGCCACCAGTGAAGGGGGACCGCTGCTTTACAATGAGCAGTTCTTC. Translating it yields CATSEGGPLLYNEQFF.

The V and J genes are TRBV5-1 and TRBJ1-1; 7 positions match TRBD1. The CDR3 is 17 amino acids. The germline gives CDR1 SGHRS, CDR2 YFSETQ. V gave up 4 bases and J gave up 1 base; unmatched junction bases: 13. The CDR3 bases are TGCGCCAGCAGCCGGAGCGCAGGGGGGTTCTCGAACACTGAAGCTTTCTTT. Translation gives CASSRSAGGFSNTEAFF. The complete variable domain, with remaining parts taken from reference TRBV5-1 and TRBJ1-1, reads KAGVTQTPRYLIKTRGQQVTLSCSPISGHRSVSWYQQTPGQGLQFLFEYFSETQRNKGNFPGRFSGRQFSNSRSEMNVSTLELGDSALYLCASSRSAGGFSNTEAFFGQGTRLTVV.

The chain joins TRBV4-1 to TRBJ2-2, with D possibly being TRBD2 (6 bases). The CDR3 contains 16 residues. Germline CDR1 MGHRA, CDR2 YSYEKL. Deletions cut 3 bases from V and 6 bases from J, with 17 bases between. Here the CDR3 DNA reads TGCGCCAGCAGCCATCCCACCGGGACGGGGGCCGGGGAGCTGTTTTTT. Translation gives CASSHPTGTGAGELFF.

The genes are TRBV6-2 or TRBV6-3 and TRBJ2-7; the D gene could be TRBD1 or TRBD2 (5 bases each). CDR3 length: 14 amino acids. The V and J ends lost 6 bases and 0 bases respectively, with 12 bases between them. Germline V lookup: CDR1 MNHEY, CDR2 SVGEGT. The chain's CDR3 is CASSPDGGSYEQYF. The CDR3 coding sequence is TGTGCCAGCAGCCCGGATGGGGGCTCCTACGAGCAGTACTTC.